This T cell receptor beta chain was obtained from a study of CD8 T cells in ankylosing spondylitis. Findings and caveats of the study: Disease-linked clones displayed a CD8+ phenotype and appeared relatively rarely in peripheral blood. Prior literature has documented some motif variants in synovial fluid and blood from reactive arthritis. Blood from ankylosing spondylitis patients appeared to carry a characteristic eight-variant TCR beta motif.

This clonotype was counted only a few times. Its antigen is currently unknown. TCRdb called the 5' RACE reads again in MiXCR, with one record for every CDR3 protein. The table includes about 360,000 distinct CDR3 sequences, roughly 15% detected once. The CDR3 is 15 amino acids. J was trimmed by 2 bases and V by 0 bases; bases with no gene match: 4. Germline lookup yields CDR1 ENHRY and CDR2 SYGVKD. V is TRBV10-3 and J is TRBJ2-7, with 7 bases that match TRBD2. This receptor was obtained from a male donor with ankylosing spondylitis or in good health (not recorded which). Sequencing input: blood, either unsorted or a sorted T cell fraction (not recorded which). In nucleotides, the CDR3 is TGTGCCATCAGTGAGTCAACTAGCGCTACCTACGAGCAGTACTTC. Translated: CAISESTSATYEQYF.